What follows is one T cell receptor (beta chain) and its context. Some clones are missing from TCRdb's copy, which holds only in-frame ones; the method was immunoSEQ multiplex PCR. The sample has about 82,000 clones, roughly 90% seen once; the top ten hold 0.3% to 0.4%. This sample was taken from a study of OX40 agonist ivuxolimab in advanced cancers. CDR3 length equals 12 residues. Trimming stripped 5 bases from V and 9 bases from J, with 12 bases between. Per the germline V gene, CDR1 is SGHAT and CDR2 is FQDESV (reference sequence). The sequencing used CD4+ or CD8+ T cells sorted from blood, collected in a trial of the OX40 agonist ivuxolimab. J is TRBJ2-3 and V is TRBV11-1; the D is unclear. This sequence originates from an adult with an advanced solid tumor such as melanoma, head and neck, liver or kidney cancer. The CDR3 sequence is CASSHPVGTQYF. The CDR3, as DNA: TGTGCCAGCAGCCACCCGGTTGGGACGCAGTATTTT.